The T cell receptor beta chain under discussion was sequenced for a study of blood T cell repertoires in COVID-19. Measured with immunoSEQ multiplex PCR; TCRdb has only the in-frame clones, and not every one. The sample includes more than 150,000 clones, 65% to 90% seen only once; the top ten take approximately 8%. Between the trimmed V and J ends, which lost 7 bases and 1 base, there was a span of 19 bases. This CDR3 has 16 amino acids. CDR1 and CDR2 from the germline V gene are MNHNY and SVGAGI (reference sequence). The rearrangement uses TRBV6-6 and TRBJ1-1, with D possibly matching TRBD1 (6 bases). What was sequenced was peripheral blood. The receptor comes from a man aged 55 to 70 with acute or convalescent COVID-19. CDR3: CASIQDSGDQNTEAFF. In DNA form, the CDR3 reads TGTGCCAGCATCCAGGACAGTGGGGATCAGAACACTGAAGCTTTCTTT.